This passage covers 6 T cell receptor beta chains from one sample sequenced in a study of regulatory T cells in long-lasting Graves disease. For TCR beta, libraries came from iRepertoire HTBI primers and Arm-PCR of CDR3 regions. In TCRdb, the multiplex PCR reads were re-called with MiXCR into one record per CDR3 protein. The table lists about 660,000 distinct CDR3 sequences, 25% to 35% of them singletons. Time point given: persistent/refractory GD, antithyroid drugs over 5 years with positive TRAb. RNA isolated from PBMCs was used to make the TCR library. The source was peripheral blood mononuclear cells (PBMCs), collected when the disease was refractory, from a patient treated with antithyroid drugs. Receptors were obtained from a female donor with Graves disease.

This clonotype was seen only once. This chain joins TRBV4-1 and TRBJ1-5; D unclear. This CDR3 spans 17 amino acids. CDR1 is MGHRA, CDR2 YSYEKL, per germline. Trimming removed 2 bases at V and 3 bases at J, with 17 bases between. The DNA for the CDR3 is TGCGCCAGCAGCCAAACCCCGTGGCCCGATGTCAATCAGCCCCAGCATTTT. Translation gives CASSQTPWPDVNQPQHF.

The rearrangement links TRBV5-1 to TRBJ2-5; 7 positions agree with TRBD1. V dropped 0 bases and J dropped 4; count of bases not matched to a gene: 9. Germline V lookup: CDR1 SGHRS, CDR2 YFSETQ. The CDR3 extends over 16 amino acids. The CDR3 nucleotides read TGCGCCAGCAGCTTGGCCCCTCAGGGGGTCGGAGAGACCCAGTACTTC. This encodes CASSLAPQGVGETQYF.

A remark on this clonotype: A read error may account for a junction end that differs from germline. The chain is built from TRBV19 and TRBJ2-5, with D hard to call. Per the germline V gene, CDR1 is LNHDA and CDR2 is SQIVND (reference sequence). This CDR3 has 16 amino acids. As DNA, the CDR3 is TGTGCCAGTAGTAATCGAGGATTAAACTCCCAAGGGACCCAGTACTTC. Translation gives CASSNRGLNSQGTQYF.

This clonotype was picked up a small number of times. The chain links TRBV7-9 to TRBJ1-1; 8 bases agree with TRBD1. V gave up 5 bases and J gave up 1 base; unmatched junction bases: 12. The CDR3 consists of 17 residues. Germline CDR1 reads SEHNR; CDR2 reads FQNEAQ (reference sequence). The CDR3, as DNA: TGTGCCAGCAGCGCAAAGGTTCGGGACAGGAGGAACACTGAAGCTTTCTTT. The encoded protein is CASSAKVRDRRNTEAFF.

The chain combines TRBV30 with TRBJ2-1; D unclear. The V end was cut by 8 bases, the J end by 8 bases, with 13 bases between. Germline V CDR1 and CDR2: GTSNPN, SVGIG (reference sequence). The CDR3 has 11 amino acids. The CDR3 loop reads CAGFTGYEQFF. The CDR3 DNA reads TGTGCCGGTTTCACCGGCTATGAGCAGTTCTTC.

This clonotype was observed at least ten times. CDR3 sequence (DNA): TGTGCCAGCAGGGGGTCTAACTATGGCTACACCTTC. It translates to CASRGSNYGYTF. The rearrangement uses TRBV6-2 or TRBV6-3 and TRBJ1-2; no firm D call. This CDR3 contains 12 residues. Germline V lookup: CDR1 MNHEY, CDR2 SVGEGT. Trimming shortened V by 6 bases and J by 0 bases, and 5 bases separated the two germline ends.